The 18 T cell receptor beta chains in this list originate from one sample, sequenced in a study of long-term antiretroviral therapy in people with HIV. Version v3.0 of the immunoSEQ assay ran at survey level. Sequencing was performed with immunoSEQ multiplex PCR; in TCRdb, only in-frame clones are kept and a portion is missing. Of some 25,000 clones listed, 70% to 90% are singletons. This sample comprised unsorted PBMCs, obtained around 4.5 years after starting antiretroviral therapy. Receptors originate from a man in his thirties or forties with HIV.

The chain carries TRBV5-8 and TRBJ2-1, with D tentatively TRBD1 (7 bases). Germline CDR1 SGHTS, CDR2 YDEGEE. The CDR3 is 15 amino acids. The V end was cut by 4 bases, the J end by 5 bases, with 16 bases between. The CDR3 sequence is CASSDRVAENNEQFF. The CDR3 coding sequence is TGTGCCAGCAGCGACAGGGTAGCGGAGAACAATGAGCAGTTCTTC.

V usage is TRBV13 and J usage is TRBJ1-2; D is unclear. V was trimmed by 6 bases and J by 2 bases, leaving 13 bases between them. Germline CDR1 is PRHDT and CDR2 is FYEKMQ (reference sequence). The CDR3 has 14 residues. Here the CDR3 reads CASRTLMGNYGYTF. CDR3 nucleotide sequence: TGTGCCAGCAGGACCCTGATGGGGAACTATGGCTACACCTTC.

This chain links TRBV5-6 with TRBJ2-7, with 8 bases fitting TRBD1. The CDR3 contains 14 residues. Per the germline V gene, CDR1 is SGHDT and CDR2 is YYEEEE. Unmatched junction bases numbered 7, after V lost 4 bases and J lost 4 bases. CDR3 sequence: CASSLGTGFYEQYF. CDR3 coding DNA: TGTGCCAGCAGCCTAGGGACAGGTTTTTACGAGCAGTACTTC. Full variable domain (missing parts from reference TRBV5-6 and TRBJ2-7): DAGVTQSPTHLIKTRGQQVTLRCSPKSGHDTVSWYQQALGQGPQFIFQYYEEEERQRGNFPDRFSGHQFPNYSSELNVNALLLGDSALYLCASSLGTGFYEQYFGPGTRLTVT.

The gene calls are TRBV18 and TRBJ1-1; D possibly corresponds to TRBD1 (5 bases). The germline gives CDR1 KGHSH, CDR2 LQKENI. The CDR3 runs to 16 residues. Trimming cost V 4 bases and J 1 base, with 16 bases left between them. The DNA for the CDR3 is TGTGCCAGCTCACTCCCTTCGGGACTTAAGAACACTGAAGCTTTCTTT. It translates to CASSLPSGLKNTEAFF.

V and J are TRBV6-5 and TRBJ1-2, with 10 bases fitting TRBD1. The trim removed 4 bases at V and 3 bases at J, leaving 5 bases unmatched. This CDR3 has 15 amino acids. Germline assignment: CDR1 MNHEY and CDR2 SVGAGI. The CDR3 loop is CASSFTGTGDYGYTF. The DNA of the CDR3 is TGTGCCAGCAGTTTTACCGGGACAGGGGACTATGGCTACACCTTC.

The chain carries TRBV2 and TRBJ1-1, with D unclear. Germline CDR1 reads SNHLY; CDR2 reads FYNNEI. This CDR3 is 13 amino acids long. V was cut by 5 bases and J by 1 base, with 8 bases left in between. The CDR3 sequence: CASSSEENTEAFF. CDR3 DNA: TGTGCCAGCAGTAGCGAGGAGAACACTGAAGCTTTCTTT.

V and J are TRBV7-9 and TRBJ2-7; tentatively, D is TRBD2 (6 bases). The V end lost 4 bases, the J end lost 2 bases, and 12 bases lay between the germline ends. Germline values: CDR1 SEHNR, CDR2 FQNEAQ (reference sequence). The CDR3 has 14 residues. CDR3 bases: TGTGCCAGCAGCTCTTTAGCGGAAACCTACGAGCAGTACTTC. Residues: CASSSLAETYEQYF.

The chain couples TRBV4-3 to TRBJ2-3, with D possibly matching TRBD2 (6 bases). CDR3 length: 16 residues. V lost 0 bases, J lost 1 base, and 11 bases lay in between. Germline lookup yields CDR1 LGHNA and CDR2 YSLEER. CDR3 DNA sequence: TGCGCCAGCAGCCAAGATCTGTGGGGGGGCACAGATACGCAGTATTTT. Its protein product is CASSQDLWGGTDTQYF.

The gene calls are TRBV4-3 and TRBJ2-7; no firm D call. CDR1 is LGHNA, CDR2 YSLEER, per germline. The V gene lost 1 base and the J gene lost 2 bases, with 15 bases spanning the gap. This CDR3 has 16 amino acids. CDR3 sequence (DNA): TGCGCCAGCAGCCAAGGACGCGGACGGCAGACCTACGAGCAGTACTTC. The encoded protein is CASSQGRGRQTYEQYF.

J is TRBJ2-5 and V is TRBV7-9; either TRBD1 or TRBD2 may supply D (5 bases each). Trimming took off 1 base at V and 5 bases at J, with 11 bases between the two ends. Per germline, CDR1 SEHNR and CDR2 FQNEAQ (reference sequence). CDR3 length: 14 residues. CDR3 sequence: CASSLGGDGETQYF. CDR3 nucleotide sequence: TGTGCCAGCAGCTTAGGTGGGGACGGGGAGACCCAGTACTTC.

The V and J genes are TRBV7-6 and TRBJ2-3; TRBD2 agrees at 10 bases. Germline CDR1 and CDR2: SGHVS and FNYEAQ. V lost 1 base and J lost 8; bases outside the gene matches: 9. The CDR3 length is 16 residues. CDR3 nucleotide sequence: TGTGCCAGCAGCTTAGGGAGAGCGGGGGGGCCGATTACGCAGTATTTT. Protein: CASSLGRAGGPITQYF.

J is TRBJ1-5 and V is TRBV27; TRBD1 is a possible D gene (5 bases). The germline V and J ends were trimmed by 3 bases and 2 bases, with 11 bases remaining between them. Germline V gene sequence: CDR1 MNHEY, CDR2 SMNVEV (reference sequence). The CDR3 is made up of 15 amino acids. The CDR3 region has the DNA TGTGCCAGCAGTTTTATGTGGGGGGGCAATCAGCCCCAGCATTTT. It codes for CASSFMWGGNQPQHF.

This rearrangement joins TRBV20-1 to TRBJ2-5; D ambiguous. Germline CDR1 DFQATT, CDR2 SNEGSKA (reference sequence). There are 11 residues in the CDR3. V lost 5 bases and J lost 4, with 8 bases in between. The CDR3 here is CSAGSGETQYF. Written as DNA, the CDR3 is TGCAGTGCTGGTTCGGGAGAGACCCAGTACTTC.

The chain joins TRBV27 to TRBJ2-7; D possibly corresponds to TRBD2 (5 bases). Trimming took off 2 bases at V and 1 base at J, with 9 bases between the two ends. The germline gives CDR1 MNHEY, CDR2 SMNVEV (reference sequence). The length of the CDR3 is 14 residues. Here the CDR3 reads CASSLVGGSYEQYF. CDR3 nucleotide sequence: TGTGCCAGCAGTTTAGTGGGCGGGTCCTACGAGCAGTACTTC.

The CDR3 DNA sequence: TGTGCCAGCAGCTGGAAGGGACAGGGGTTCACCTTC. This codes for CASSWKGQGFTF. J is TRBJ1-2 and V is TRBV7-9; TRBD1 matches 10 bases. V gave up 4 bases and J gave up 13 bases; unmatched junction bases: 6. CDR1 is SEHNR and CDR2 is FQNEAQ in the germline V gene (reference sequence). The CDR3 sequence is 12 residues long.

The chain is built from TRBV11-2 and TRBJ2-1; weak D call: TRBD2 (6 bases). Between the trimmed V and J ends, which lost 1 base and 5 bases, there was a span of 12 bases. Germline V gene sequence: CDR1 SGHAT, CDR2 FQNNGV. This CDR3 has 15 residues. In nucleotides, the CDR3 is TGTGCCAGCAGCTTAGCGGTAGCGGCAGACAATGAGCAGTTCTTC. It encodes CASSLAVAADNEQFF.

The V call is TRBV9, the J call TRBJ2-1; 10 nucleotides agree with TRBD1. V shed 0 bases, J shed 4 bases, and the junction held 4 bases outside the gene matches. The CDR3 is 16 residues long. Germline values: CDR1 SGDLS, CDR2 YYNGEE. The CDR3 spells CASSVGLDRGYNEQFF. The CDR3, as DNA: TGTGCCAGCAGCGTAGGCTTGGACAGGGGGTACAATGAGCAGTTCTTC.

The rearrangement joins TRBV19 to TRBJ2-7; D is possibly TRBD2 (5 bases). CDR1 is LNHDA, CDR2 SQIVND, per germline (reference sequence). This CDR3 has 13 residues. The V end was cut by 4 bases, the J end by 2 bases, with 9 bases between. In DNA form, the CDR3 reads TGTGCCAGTAGTAGGGAGAGCCCCTACGAGCAGTACTTC. The encoded protein is CASSRESPYEQYF. The entire variable domain, with the rest obtained from reference TRBV19 and TRBJ2-7, is as follows: DGGITQSPKYLFRKEGQNVTLSCEQNLNHDAMYWYRQDPGQGLRLIYYSQIVNDFQKGDIAEGYSVSREKKESFPLTVTSAQKNPTAFYLCASSRESPYEQYFGPGTRLTVT.